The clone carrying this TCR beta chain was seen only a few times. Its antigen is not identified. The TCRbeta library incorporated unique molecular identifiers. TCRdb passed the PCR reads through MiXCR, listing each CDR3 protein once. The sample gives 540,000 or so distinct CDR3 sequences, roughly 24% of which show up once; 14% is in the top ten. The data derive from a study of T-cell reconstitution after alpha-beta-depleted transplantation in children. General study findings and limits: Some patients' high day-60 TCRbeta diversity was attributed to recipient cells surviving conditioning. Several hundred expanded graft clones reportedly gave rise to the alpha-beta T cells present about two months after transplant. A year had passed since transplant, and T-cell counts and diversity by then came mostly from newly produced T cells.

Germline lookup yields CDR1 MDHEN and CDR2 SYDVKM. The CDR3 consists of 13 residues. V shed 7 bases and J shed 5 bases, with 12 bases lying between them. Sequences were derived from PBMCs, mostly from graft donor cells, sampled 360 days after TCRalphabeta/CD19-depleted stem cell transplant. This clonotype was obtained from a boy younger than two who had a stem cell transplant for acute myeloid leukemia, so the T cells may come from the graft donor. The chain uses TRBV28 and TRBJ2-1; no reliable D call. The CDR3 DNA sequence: TGTGCCAGCACCTCGGAGCCTAACAATGAGCAGTTCTTC. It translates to CASTSEPNNEQFF. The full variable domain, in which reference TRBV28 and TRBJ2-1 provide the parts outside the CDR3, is DVKVTQSSRYLVKRTGEKVFLECVQDMDHENMFWYRQDPGLGLRLIYFSYDVKMKEKGDIPEGYSVSREKKERFSLILESASTNQTSMYLCASTSEPNNEQFFGPGTRLTVL.